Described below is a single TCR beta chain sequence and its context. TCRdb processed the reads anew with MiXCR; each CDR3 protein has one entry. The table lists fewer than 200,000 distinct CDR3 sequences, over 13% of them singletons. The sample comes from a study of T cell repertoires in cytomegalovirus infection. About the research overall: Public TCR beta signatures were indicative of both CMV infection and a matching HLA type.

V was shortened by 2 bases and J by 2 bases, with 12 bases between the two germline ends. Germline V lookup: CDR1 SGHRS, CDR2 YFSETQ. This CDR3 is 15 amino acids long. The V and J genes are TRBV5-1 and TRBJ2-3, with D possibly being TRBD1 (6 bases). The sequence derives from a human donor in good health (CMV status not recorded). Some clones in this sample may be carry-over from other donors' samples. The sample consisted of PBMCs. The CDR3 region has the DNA TGCGCCAGCAGCTTATCGACAGGCCCCACAGATACGCAGTATTTT. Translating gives CASSLSTGPTDTQYF.